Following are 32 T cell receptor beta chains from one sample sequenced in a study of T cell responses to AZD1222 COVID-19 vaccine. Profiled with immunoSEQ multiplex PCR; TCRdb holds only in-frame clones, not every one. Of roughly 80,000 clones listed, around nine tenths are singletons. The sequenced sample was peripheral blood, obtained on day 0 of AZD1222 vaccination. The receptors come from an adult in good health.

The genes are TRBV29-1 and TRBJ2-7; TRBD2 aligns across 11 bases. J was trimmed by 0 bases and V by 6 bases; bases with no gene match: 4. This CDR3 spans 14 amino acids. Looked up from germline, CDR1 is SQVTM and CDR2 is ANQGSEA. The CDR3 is CSVGLAGGSYEQYF. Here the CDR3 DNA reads TGCAGCGTGGGCCTAGCGGGAGGCTCCTACGAGCAGTACTTC.

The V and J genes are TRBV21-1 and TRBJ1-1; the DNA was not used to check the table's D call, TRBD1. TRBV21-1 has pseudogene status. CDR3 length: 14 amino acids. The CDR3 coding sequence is TGTGCCAGCAGCAAGGGGACAGAAGATACTGAAGCTTTCTTT. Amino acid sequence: CASSKGTEDTEAFF.

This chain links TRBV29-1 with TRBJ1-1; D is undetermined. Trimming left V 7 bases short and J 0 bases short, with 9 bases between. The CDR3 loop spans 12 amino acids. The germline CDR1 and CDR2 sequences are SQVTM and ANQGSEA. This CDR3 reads CSAGDMNTEAFF. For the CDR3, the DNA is TGCAGCGCCGGAGACATGAACACTGAAGCTTTCTTT.

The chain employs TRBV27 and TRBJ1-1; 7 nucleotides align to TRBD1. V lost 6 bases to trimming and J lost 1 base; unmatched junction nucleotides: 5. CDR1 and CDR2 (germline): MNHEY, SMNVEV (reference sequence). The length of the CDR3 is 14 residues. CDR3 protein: CASSRQGQNTEAFF. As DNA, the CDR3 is TGTGCCAGCAGCCGACAGGGCCAGAACACTGAAGCTTTCTTT.

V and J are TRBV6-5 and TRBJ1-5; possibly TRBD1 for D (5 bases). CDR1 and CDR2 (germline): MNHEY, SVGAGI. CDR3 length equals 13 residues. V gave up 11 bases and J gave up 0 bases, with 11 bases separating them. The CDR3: CAGQTSSNQPQHF. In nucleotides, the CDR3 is TGTGCCGGACAAACTTCTAGCAATCAGCCCCAGCATTTT.

CDR3 in DNA: TGTGCCAGTAGTATGAACAGGGCACTGAACACTGAAGCTTTCTTT. The encoded protein is CASSMNRALNTEAFF. The chain has TRBV19 and TRBJ1-1, with a tentative D call TRBD1 (6 bases). Germline CDR1 LNHDA, CDR2 SQIVND (reference sequence). The CDR3 sequence is 15 residues long. Trimming cost V 3 bases and J 0 bases, with 11 bases left between them.

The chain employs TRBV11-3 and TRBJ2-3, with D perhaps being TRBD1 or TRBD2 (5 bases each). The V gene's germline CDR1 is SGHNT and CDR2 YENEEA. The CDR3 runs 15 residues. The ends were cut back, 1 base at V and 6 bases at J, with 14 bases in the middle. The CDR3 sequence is CASSLAGTEADTQYF. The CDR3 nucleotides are TGTGCCAGCAGCTTAGCCGGGACGGAGGCGGATACGCAGTATTTT.

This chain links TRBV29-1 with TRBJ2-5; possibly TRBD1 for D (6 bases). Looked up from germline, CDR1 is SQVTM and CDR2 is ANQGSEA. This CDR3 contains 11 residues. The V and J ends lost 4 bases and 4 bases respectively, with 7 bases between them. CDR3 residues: CSVARGETQYF. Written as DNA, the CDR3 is TGCAGCGTTGCCAGGGGAGAGACCCAGTACTTC.

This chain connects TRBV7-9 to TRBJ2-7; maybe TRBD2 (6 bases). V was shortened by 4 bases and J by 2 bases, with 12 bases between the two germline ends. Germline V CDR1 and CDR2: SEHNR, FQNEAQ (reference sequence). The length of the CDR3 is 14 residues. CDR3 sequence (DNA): TGTGCCAGCAGCTCTTCCGGGGGTGCCTACGAGCAGTACTTC. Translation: CASSSSGGAYEQYF.

The chain's CDR3 is CAWRQTGRTEAFF. CDR3 nucleotide sequence: TGTGCCTGGAGGCAGACAGGACGAACTGAAGCTTTCTTT. The chain carries TRBV30 and TRBJ1-1; D may be TRBD1 (6 bases). V lost 3 bases and J 5 bases, leaving 13 bases between the germline ends. Germline lookup yields CDR1 GTSNPN and CDR2 SVGIG (reference sequence). The CDR3 has 13 amino acids.

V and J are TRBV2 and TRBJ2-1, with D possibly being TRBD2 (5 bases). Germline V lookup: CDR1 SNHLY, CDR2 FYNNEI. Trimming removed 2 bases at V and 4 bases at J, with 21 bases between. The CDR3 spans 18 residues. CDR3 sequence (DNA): TGTGCCAGCAGTGAAAGGCTAGCTCGATCCCGTATGTACAATGAGCAGTTCTTC. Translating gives CASSERLARSRMYNEQFF.

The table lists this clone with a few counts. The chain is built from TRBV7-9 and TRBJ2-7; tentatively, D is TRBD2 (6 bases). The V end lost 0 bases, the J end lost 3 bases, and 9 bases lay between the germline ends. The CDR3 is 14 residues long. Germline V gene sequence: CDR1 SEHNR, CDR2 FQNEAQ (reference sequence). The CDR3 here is CASSLAGSGYEQYF. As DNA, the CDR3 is TGTGCCAGCAGCTTAGCGGGTAGCGGCTACGAGCAGTACTTC.

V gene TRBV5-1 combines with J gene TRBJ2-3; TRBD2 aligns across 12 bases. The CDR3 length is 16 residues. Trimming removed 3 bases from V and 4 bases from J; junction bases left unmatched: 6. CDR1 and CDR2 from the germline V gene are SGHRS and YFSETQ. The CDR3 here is CASSSSLAGGPDTQYF. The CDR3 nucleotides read TGCGCCAGCAGCTCCTCTCTAGCGGGGGGGCCAGATACGCAGTATTTT.

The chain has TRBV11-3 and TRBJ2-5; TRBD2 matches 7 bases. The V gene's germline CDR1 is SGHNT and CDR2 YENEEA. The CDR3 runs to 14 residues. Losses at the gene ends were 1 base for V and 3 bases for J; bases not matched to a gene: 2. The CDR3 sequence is CASSLGLAEETQYF. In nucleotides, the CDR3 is TGTGCCAGCAGCTTAGGCCTAGCGGAAGAGACCCAGTACTTC.

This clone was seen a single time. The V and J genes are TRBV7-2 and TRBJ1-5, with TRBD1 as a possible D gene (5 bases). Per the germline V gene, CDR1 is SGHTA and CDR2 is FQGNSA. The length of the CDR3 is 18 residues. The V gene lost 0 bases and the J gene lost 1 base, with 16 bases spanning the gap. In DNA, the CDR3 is TGTGCCAGCAGCTTAGCGCCTATTGGGGCAGCGAGCAATCAGCCCCAGCATTTT. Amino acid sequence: CASSLAPIGAASNQPQHF.

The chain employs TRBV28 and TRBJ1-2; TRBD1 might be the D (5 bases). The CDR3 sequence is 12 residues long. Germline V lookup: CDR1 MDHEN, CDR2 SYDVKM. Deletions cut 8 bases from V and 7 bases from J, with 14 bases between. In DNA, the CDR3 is TGTGCCAGCGGTGGGCAGGGCGGTGGCTACACCTTC. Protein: CASGGQGGGYTF.

Here the CDR3 reads CASSLGSGNTEAFF. The DNA for the CDR3 is TGTGCCAGCAGCTTGGGATCCGGGAACACTGAAGCTTTCTTT. The gene calls are TRBV5-4 and TRBJ1-1; no clear D gene. CDR1 SGHNT and CDR2 YYREEE come from the germline V gene (reference sequence). CDR3 length equals 14 residues. Trimming took off 0 bases at V and 1 base at J, with 7 bases between the two ends.

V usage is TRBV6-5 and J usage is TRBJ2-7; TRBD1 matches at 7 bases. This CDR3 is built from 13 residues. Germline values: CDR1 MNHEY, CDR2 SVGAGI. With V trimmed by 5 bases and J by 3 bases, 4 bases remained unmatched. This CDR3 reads CASSQGQLYEQYF. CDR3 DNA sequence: TGTGCCAGCAGTCAGGGACAGCTCTACGAGCAGTACTTC.

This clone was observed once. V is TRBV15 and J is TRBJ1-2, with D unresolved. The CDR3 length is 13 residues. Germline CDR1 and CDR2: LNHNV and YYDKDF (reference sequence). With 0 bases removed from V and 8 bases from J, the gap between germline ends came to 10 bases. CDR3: CATSREVEGGYTF. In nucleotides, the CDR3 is TGTGCCACCAGCAGAGAGGTTGAAGGGGGCTACACCTTC.

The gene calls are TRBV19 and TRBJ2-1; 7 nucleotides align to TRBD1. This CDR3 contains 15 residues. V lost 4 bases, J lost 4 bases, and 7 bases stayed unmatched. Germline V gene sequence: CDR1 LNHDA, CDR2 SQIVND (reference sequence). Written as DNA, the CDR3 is TGTGCCAGTAGTACCACCGGGACAGAATACAATGAGCAGTTCTTC. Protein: CASSTTGTEYNEQFF.

The CDR3 DNA sequence: TGCAGCGTTGAAGAGGCGTACGAGCAGTACTTC. It encodes CSVEEAYEQYF. The chain has TRBV29-1 and TRBJ2-7; D is unresolved. The CDR3 runs 11 residues. V was cut by 0 bases and J by 4 bases, with 4 bases left in between. CDR1 and CDR2 (germline): SQVTM, ANQGSEA.

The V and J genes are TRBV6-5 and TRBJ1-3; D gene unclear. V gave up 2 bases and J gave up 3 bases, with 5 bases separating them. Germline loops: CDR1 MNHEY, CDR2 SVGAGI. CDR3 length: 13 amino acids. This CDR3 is CASSYRDGNTIYF. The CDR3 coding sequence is TGTGCCAGCAGTTACAGGGATGGAAACACCATATATTTT.

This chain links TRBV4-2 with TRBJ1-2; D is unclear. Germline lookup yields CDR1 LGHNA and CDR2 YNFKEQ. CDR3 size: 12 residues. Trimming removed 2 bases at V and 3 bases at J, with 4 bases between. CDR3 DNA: TGTGCCAGCAGCCAAAACGACTATGGCTACACCTTC. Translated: CASSQNDYGYTF.

The CDR3 DNA reads TGTGCCACCAGCAGAGATAATCAGCCCCAGCATTTT. Amino acids: CATSRDNQPQHF. The chain couples TRBV15 to TRBJ1-5; D unresolved. V was cut by 0 bases and J by 4 bases, with 1 base left in between. The CDR3 loop spans 12 amino acids. CDR1 is LNHNV and CDR2 is YYDKDF in the germline V gene (reference sequence).

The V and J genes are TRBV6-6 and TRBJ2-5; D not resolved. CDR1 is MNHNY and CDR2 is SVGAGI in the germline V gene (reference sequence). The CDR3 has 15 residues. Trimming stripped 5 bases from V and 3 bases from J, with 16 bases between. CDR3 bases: TGTGCCAGCAGTCAACGACACCGAAATGAAGAGACCCAGTACTTC. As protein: CASSQRHRNEETQYF.

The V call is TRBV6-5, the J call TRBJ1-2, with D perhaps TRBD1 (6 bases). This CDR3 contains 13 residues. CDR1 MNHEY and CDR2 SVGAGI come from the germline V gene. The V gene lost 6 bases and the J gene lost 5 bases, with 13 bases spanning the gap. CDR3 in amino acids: CASSRGSRYGYTF. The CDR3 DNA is TGTGCCAGCAGCAGGGGATCCCGTTATGGCTACACCTTC.

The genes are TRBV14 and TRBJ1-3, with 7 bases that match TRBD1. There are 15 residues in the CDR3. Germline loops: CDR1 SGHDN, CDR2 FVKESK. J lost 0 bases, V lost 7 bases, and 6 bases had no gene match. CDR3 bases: TGTGCCAGCACGACAGGGTATCTCTCTGGAAACACCATATATTTT. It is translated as CASTTGYLSGNTIYF.

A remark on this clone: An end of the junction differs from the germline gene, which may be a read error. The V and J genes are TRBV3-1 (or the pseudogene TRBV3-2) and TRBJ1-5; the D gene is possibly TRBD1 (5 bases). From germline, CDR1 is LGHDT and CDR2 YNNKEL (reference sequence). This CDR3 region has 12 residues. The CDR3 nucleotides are TGTGCCAGCAGCCGACTTCGGGACCCCCCTACCTTT. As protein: CASSRLRDPPTF.

CDR3 bases: TGTGCCAGCAGCAAAGCACTAGCGGGCTGCTCCTACGAGCAGTACTTC. Its translation: CASSKALAGCSYEQYF. The rearrangement links TRBV21-1 to TRBJ2-7; the D segment call TRBD2 is taken from the table without a DNA check. TRBV21-1 is recorded as a pseudogene. CDR3 size: 16 residues.

CDR3 sequence reads: CASKVQGGTDTQYF. In DNA form, the CDR3 reads TGTGCCAGTAAGGTACAGGGCGGCACAGATACGCAGTATTTT. V is TRBV19 and J is TRBJ2-3; possible D gene TRBD1, 6 bases. V was trimmed by 7 bases and J by 1 base, leaving 12 bases between them. The CDR3 sequence is 14 residues long. Germline V gene sequence: CDR1 LNHDA, CDR2 SQIVND (reference sequence).

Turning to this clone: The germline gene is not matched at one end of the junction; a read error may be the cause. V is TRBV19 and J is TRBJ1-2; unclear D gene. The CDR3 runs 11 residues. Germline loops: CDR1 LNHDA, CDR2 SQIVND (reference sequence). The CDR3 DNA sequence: TGTGCAAGTAGTTGGGGTTATGGCTACACCTTC. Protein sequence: CASSWGYGYTF.

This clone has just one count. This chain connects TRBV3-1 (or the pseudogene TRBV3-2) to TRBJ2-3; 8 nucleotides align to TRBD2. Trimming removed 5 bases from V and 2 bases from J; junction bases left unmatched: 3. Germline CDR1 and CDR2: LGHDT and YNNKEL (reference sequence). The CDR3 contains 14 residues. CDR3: CASSLAGLTDTQYF. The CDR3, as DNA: TGTGCCAGCAGCTTAGCGGGGCTCACAGATACGCAGTATTTT.